This TCR beta chain was identified during a study of neurological immune-mediated disorders. CDR3 length: 13 amino acids. CDR1 is MNHEY and CDR2 is SVGEGT in the germline V gene. The germline V and J ends were trimmed by 11 bases and 0 bases, with 12 bases remaining between them. Findings and limits, study-wide: TCR clonal expansion peaked in HTLV-1-associated myelopathy patients and was lowest in multiple sclerosis patients.

cDNA was made by 5'RACE with 10-nucleotide random UMIs. From the 5' RACE reads, TCRdb called clonotypes with MiXCR, one entry per CDR3 protein. The sample gives nearly 45,000 distinct CDR3 sequences, roughly 21% of which show up once; less than 5% is in the top ten. Time point described: technical triplicate 3. Only a few counts were recorded for this clonotype. Its antigen is unidentified. The sequencing sample was made of PBMCs. The sequence derives from a man in his sixties with HTLV-1-associated myelopathy (HAM/TSP). The chain employs TRBV6-2 or TRBV6-3 and TRBJ2-3; D not certain. This chain's CDR3 is CALSQTSTDTQYF. CDR3 nucleotide sequence: TGTGCCCTTTCGCAGACTAGCACAGATACGCAGTATTTT.